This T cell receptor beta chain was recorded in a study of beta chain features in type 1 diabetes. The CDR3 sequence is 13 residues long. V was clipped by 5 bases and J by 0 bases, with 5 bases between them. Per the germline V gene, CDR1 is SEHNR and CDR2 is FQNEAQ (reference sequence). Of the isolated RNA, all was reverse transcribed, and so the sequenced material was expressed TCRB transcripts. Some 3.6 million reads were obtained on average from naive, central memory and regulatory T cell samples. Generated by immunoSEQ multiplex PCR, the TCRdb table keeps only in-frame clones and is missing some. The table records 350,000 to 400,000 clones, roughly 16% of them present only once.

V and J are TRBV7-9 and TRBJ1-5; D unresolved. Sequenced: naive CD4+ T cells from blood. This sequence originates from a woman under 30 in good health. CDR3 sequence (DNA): TGTGCCAGCAGCCAGTCTAGCAATCAGCCCCAGCATTTT. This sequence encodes CASSQSSNQPQHF.